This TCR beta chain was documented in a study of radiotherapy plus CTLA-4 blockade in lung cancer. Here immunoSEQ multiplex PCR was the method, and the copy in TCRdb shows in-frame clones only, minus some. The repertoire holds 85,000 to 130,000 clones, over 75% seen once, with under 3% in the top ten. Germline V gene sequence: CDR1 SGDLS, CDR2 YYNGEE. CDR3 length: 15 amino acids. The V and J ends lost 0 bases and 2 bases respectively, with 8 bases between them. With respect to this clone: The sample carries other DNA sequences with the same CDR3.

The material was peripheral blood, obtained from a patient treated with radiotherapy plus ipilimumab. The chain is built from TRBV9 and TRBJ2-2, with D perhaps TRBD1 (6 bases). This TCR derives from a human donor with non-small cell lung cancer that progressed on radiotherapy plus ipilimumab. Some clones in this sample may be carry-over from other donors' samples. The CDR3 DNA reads TGTGCCAGCAGCGTAGTCGGGACAAACACCGGGGAGCTGTTTTTT. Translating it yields CASSVVGTNTGELFF.